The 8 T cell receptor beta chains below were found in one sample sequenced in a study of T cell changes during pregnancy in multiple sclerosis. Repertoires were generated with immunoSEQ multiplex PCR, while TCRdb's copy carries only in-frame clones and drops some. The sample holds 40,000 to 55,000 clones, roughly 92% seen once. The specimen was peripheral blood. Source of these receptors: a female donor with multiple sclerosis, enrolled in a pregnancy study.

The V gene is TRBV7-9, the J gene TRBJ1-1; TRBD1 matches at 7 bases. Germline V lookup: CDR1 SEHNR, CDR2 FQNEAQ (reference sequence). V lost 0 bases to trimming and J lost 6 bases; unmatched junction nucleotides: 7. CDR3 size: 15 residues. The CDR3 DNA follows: TGTGCCAGCAGCTTAGCGGTCGGCAGGGGGGCTGAAGCTTTCTTT. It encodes CASSLAVGRGAEAFF.

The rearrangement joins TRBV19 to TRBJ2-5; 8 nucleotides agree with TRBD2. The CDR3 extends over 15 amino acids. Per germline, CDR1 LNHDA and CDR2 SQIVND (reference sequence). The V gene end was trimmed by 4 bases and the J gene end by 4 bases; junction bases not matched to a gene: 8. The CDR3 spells CASSTGPAGGETQYF. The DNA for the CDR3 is TGTGCCAGTAGTACAGGCCCCGCGGGGGGAGAGACCCAGTACTTC. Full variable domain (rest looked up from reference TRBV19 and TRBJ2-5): DGGITQSPKYLFRKEGQNVTLSCEQNLNHDAMYWYRQDPGQGLRLIYYSQIVNDFQKGDIAEGYSVSREKKESFPLTVTSAQKNPTAFYLCASSTGPAGGETQYFGPGTRLLVL.

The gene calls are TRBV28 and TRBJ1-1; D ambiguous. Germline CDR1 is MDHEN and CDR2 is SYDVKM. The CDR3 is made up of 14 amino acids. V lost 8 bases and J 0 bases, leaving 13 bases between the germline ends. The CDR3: CASRNPDLNTEAFF. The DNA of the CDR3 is TGTGCCAGCCGCAACCCGGACTTGAACACTGAAGCTTTCTTT.

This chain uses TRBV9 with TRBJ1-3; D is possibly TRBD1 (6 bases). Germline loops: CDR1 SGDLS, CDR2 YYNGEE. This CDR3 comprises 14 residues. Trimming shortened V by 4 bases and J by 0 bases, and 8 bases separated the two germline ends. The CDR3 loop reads CASSQGNSGNTIYF. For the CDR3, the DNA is TGTGCCAGCAGCCAGGGGAACTCTGGAAACACCATATATTTT. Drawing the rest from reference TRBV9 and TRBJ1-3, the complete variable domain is DSGVTQTPKHLITATGQRVTLRCSPRSGDLSVYWYQQSLDQGLQFLIQYYNGEERAKGNILERFSAQQFPDLHSELNLSSLELGDSALYFCASSQGNSGNTIYFGEGSWLTVV.

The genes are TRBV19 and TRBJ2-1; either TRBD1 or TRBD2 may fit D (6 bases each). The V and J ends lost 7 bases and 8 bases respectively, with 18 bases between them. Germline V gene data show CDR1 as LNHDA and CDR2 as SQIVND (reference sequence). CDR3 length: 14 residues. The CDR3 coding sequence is TGTGCCAGTACCCAGGGGAGGCTATTCGATGAGCAGTTCTTC. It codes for CASTQGRLFDEQFF.

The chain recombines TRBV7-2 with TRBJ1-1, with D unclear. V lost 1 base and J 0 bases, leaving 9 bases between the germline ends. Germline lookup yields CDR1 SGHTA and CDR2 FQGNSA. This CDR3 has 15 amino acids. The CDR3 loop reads CASSLEWRMNTEAFF. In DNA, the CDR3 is TGTGCCAGCAGCTTAGAGTGGCGGATGAACACTGAAGCTTTCTTT.

The CDR3 nucleotides are TGTGCCAGCAGCCCTGTTATCGGGATGAACACTGAAGCTTTCTTT. Protein product: CASSPVIGMNTEAFF. V gene TRBV7-9 combines with J gene TRBJ1-1; D call uncertain. V lost 5 bases, J lost 0 bases, and 13 bases lay in between. CDR1 is SEHNR and CDR2 is FQNEAQ in the germline V gene (reference sequence). The CDR3 spans 15 residues.

The CDR3 loop reads CASSLLGNTEAFF. For the CDR3, the DNA is TGTGCCAGCAGTTTATTGGGGAACACTGAAGCTTTCTTT. This chain uses TRBV28 with TRBJ1-1; D unresolved. The CDR3 covers 13 residues. CDR1 and CDR2 from the germline V gene are MDHEN and SYDVKM. V lost 1 base and J 1 base, leaving 4 bases between the germline ends. Together with reference TRBV28 and TRBJ1-1, the CDR3 gives the full variable domain: DVKVTQSSRYLVKRTGEKVFLECVQDMDHENMFWYRQDPGLGLRLIYFSYDVKMKEKGDIPEGYSVSREKKERFSLILESASTNQTSMYLCASSLLGNTEAFFGQGTRLTVV.